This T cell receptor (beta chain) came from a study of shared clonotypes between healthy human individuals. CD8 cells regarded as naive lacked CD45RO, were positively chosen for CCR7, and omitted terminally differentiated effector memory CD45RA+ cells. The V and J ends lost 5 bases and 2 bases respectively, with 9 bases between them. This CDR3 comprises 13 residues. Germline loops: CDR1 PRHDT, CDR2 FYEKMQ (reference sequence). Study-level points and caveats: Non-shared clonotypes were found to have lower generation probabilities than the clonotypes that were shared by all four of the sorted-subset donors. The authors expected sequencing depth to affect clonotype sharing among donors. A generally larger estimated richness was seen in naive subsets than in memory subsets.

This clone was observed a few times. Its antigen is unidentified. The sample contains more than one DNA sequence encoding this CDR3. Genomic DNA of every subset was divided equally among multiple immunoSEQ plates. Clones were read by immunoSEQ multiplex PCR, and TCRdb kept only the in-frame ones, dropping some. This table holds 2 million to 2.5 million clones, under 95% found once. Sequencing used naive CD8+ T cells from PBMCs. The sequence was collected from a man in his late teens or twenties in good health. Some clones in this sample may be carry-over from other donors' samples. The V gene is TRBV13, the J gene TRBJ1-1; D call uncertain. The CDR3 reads CASSPQLNTEAFF. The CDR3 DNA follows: TGTGCCAGCAGCCCTCAGCTAAACACTGAAGCTTTCTTT.